These 21 T cell receptor beta chains share one sample of origin, sequenced in a study of response to subunit inactivated influenza vaccine. Via MiXCR, TCRdb re-called the RT-PCR reads, giving one row per CDR3 protein. The repertoire includes 500,000 to 600,000 distinct CDR3 sequences, 11% of them detected once, and approximately 11% sits in the top ten. This same sample was also part of a study on T cells expressing NK-cell markers. As that report states: A 5'RACE template switching approach incorporating UMIs was used to make TCR beta cDNA.

Sequences were derived from PBMCs from blood, sampled on the day of vaccination. The receptors shown here come from a man over 45 who received an inactivated influenza vaccine.

The J gene is TRBJ2-7, the V gene TRBV10-3; either TRBD1 or TRBD2 may supply D (6 bases each). CDR1 and CDR2 (germline): ENHRY, SYGVKD. V gave up 2 bases and J gave up 3 bases, with 11 bases separating them. This CDR3 region has 14 residues. The CDR3 loop is CAISEGGGNYEQYF. Here the CDR3 DNA reads TGTGCCATCAGTGAGGGAGGGGGAAACTACGAGCAGTACTTC.

The V gene is TRBV15, the J gene TRBJ1-1, with unresolved D. The V end was cut by 0 bases, the J end by 5 bases, with 13 bases between. There are 15 residues in the CDR3. Looked up from germline, CDR1 is LNHNV and CDR2 is YYDKDF (reference sequence). Written as DNA, the CDR3 is TGTGCCACCAGCAGAGATCGAGGGCAGGTTACTGAAGCTTTCTTT. Amino acids: CATSRDRGQVTEAFF.

The chain is built from TRBV6-2 or TRBV6-3 and TRBJ2-3; 12 positions match TRBD2. The CDR3 runs to 20 residues. Losses at the gene ends were 5 bases for V and 1 base for J; bases not matched to a gene: 16. The germline gives CDR1 MNHEY, CDR2 SVGEGT. CDR3 loop: CASSHPTSGRRVHGTDTQYF. The CDR3 bases are TGTGCCAGCAGTCACCCGACTAGCGGGAGAAGGGTCCATGGCACAGATACGCAGTATTTT.

The chain recombines TRBV6-1 with TRBJ1-2; D is undetermined. Germline V gene lookup returns CDR1 MNHNS and CDR2 SASEGT. V lost 5 bases, J lost 4 bases, and 17 bases lay in between. The CDR3 consists of 15 residues. CDR3 DNA: TGTGCCAGCAGTCCCAGAGCGACAAATTCCTATGGCTACACCTTC. This translates into CASSPRATNSYGYTF.

V is TRBV10-3 and J is TRBJ2-2; tentative D call: TRBD2 (5 bases). This CDR3 contains 12 residues. V was cut by 9 bases and J by 5 bases, with 10 bases left in between. In germline, CDR1 is ENHRY, CDR2 SYGVKD. CDR3 protein: CAISGETGELFF. Here the CDR3 DNA reads TGTGCCATATCTGGGGAGACCGGGGAGCTGTTTTTT.

In this sample, this clonotype turned up many times. Written as DNA, the CDR3 is TGCAGTGCTCGCCCGAGGACTAGCGATTACGAGCAGTACTTC. This codes for CSARPRTSDYEQYF. The chain couples TRBV20-1 to TRBJ2-7; 9 bases agree with TRBD2. The V gene's germline CDR1 is DFQATT and CDR2 SNEGSKA (reference sequence). Losses at the gene ends were 5 bases for V and 4 bases for J; bases not matched to a gene: 9. The CDR3 contains 14 residues.

This clonotype was counted between two and nine times. The chain has TRBV28 and TRBJ2-3; TRBD1 or TRBD2 may be the D gene (6 bases each). Germline-derived CDR1 and CDR2 are MDHEN and SYDVKM. The V gene lost 7 bases and the J gene lost 3 bases, with 20 bases spanning the gap. The CDR3 runs 16 residues. In DNA form, the CDR3 reads TGTGCCAGCATCCGATCGGGGGCGGGGATTACAGATACGCAGTATTTT. Residues: CASIRSGAGITDTQYF.

This clonotype showed up just a few times. The chain uses TRBV7-2 and TRBJ2-3; 7 bases are a match to TRBD2. The ends lost 0 bases at V and 5 bases at J; junction bases unmatched: 8. There are 16 residues in the CDR3. Germline assignment: CDR1 SGHTA and CDR2 FQGNSA. The DNA for the CDR3 is TGTGCCAGCAGCTTAGCCGGGAGGCCTAGGGGAGATACGCAGTATTTT. This sequence encodes CASSLAGRPRGDTQYF.

This clonotype was seen a handful of times. The chain combines TRBV5-6 with TRBJ2-4; D gene uncertain. Germline-derived CDR1 and CDR2 are SGHDT and YYEEEE. The CDR3 consists of 13 residues. V lost 0 bases and J 7 bases, leaving 8 bases between the germline ends. The CDR3 region is CASSLGHSNIQYF. CDR3 DNA sequence: TGTGCCAGCAGCTTGGGACACTCTAACATTCAGTACTTC.

This clonotype has a handful of counts. The rearrangement joins TRBV5-5 to TRBJ2-5, with TRBD2 as a possible D gene (5 bases). The CDR3 has 15 residues. Trimming stripped 4 bases from V and 5 bases from J, with 18 bases between. Germline loops: CDR1 SGHKS, CDR2 YYEKEE (reference sequence). The CDR3 loop is CASSQGLTKRETQYF. The CDR3 DNA follows: TGTGCCAGCAGCCAAGGACTGACGAAGAGGGAGACCCAGTACTTC.

This clonotype was counted only a few times. V usage is TRBV7-3 and J usage is TRBJ2-1; TRBD2 matches at 11 bases. Per germline, CDR1 SGHTA and CDR2 FQGTGA. After removal of 4 bases from V and 7 bases from J, the junction contained 9 bases not matched to a gene. The CDR3 is 16 residues long. The CDR3 DNA is TGTGCCAGCAGCTCCCGGGGTAGCGGGAGGGGTAATGAGCAGTTCTTC. This translates into CASSSRGSGRGNEQFF. The variable domain in full, completed from reference TRBV7-3 and TRBJ2-1, reads GAGVSQTPSNKVTEKGKYVELRCDPISGHTALYWYRQSLGQGPEFLIYFQGTGAADDSGLPNDRFFAVRPEGSVSTLKIQRTERGDSAVYLCASSSRGSGRGNEQFFGPGTRLTVL.

This clonotype showed up just a few times. This sequence joins TRBV9 and TRBJ2-1; TRBD1 agrees at 7 bases. The CDR3 is 15 amino acids. CDR1 is SGDLS and CDR2 is YYNGEE in the germline V gene. J lost 6 bases, V lost 3 bases, and 9 bases had no gene match. CDR3: CASSGDRVIPNEQFF. The CDR3 region has the DNA TGTGCCAGCAGCGGAGACAGGGTTATTCCCAATGAGCAGTTCTTC.

Many counts were recorded for this clonotype. V gene TRBV7-2 combines with J gene TRBJ1-6; 8 bases are shared with TRBD1. The CDR3 spans 17 residues. In germline, CDR1 is SGHTA, CDR2 FQGNSA. J lost 7 bases, V lost 2 bases, and 10 bases had no gene match. The CDR3, as DNA: TGTGCCAGCAGCTTACTCGGACAGGGTGGAAAGAATTCACCCCTCCACTTT. Encoded protein: CASSLLGQGGKNSPLHF.

This chain uses TRBV28 with TRBJ2-5; the match to TRBD2 covers 8 bases. Germline V gene lookup returns CDR1 MDHEN and CDR2 SYDVKM. The CDR3 spans 13 residues. The V gene end was trimmed by 6 bases and the J gene end by 5 bases; junction bases not matched to a gene: 5. Here the CDR3 DNA reads TGTGCCAGCAGGCCAGCGGGAGAGGAGACCCAGTACTTC. Amino acids: CASRPAGEETQYF.

CDR3 sequence: CASTLLPGTGVADTQYF. For the CDR3, the DNA is TGTGCCAGCACCCTACTTCCGGGGACAGGGGTGGCAGATACGCAGTATTTT. V is TRBV12-3 or TRBV12-4 and J is TRBJ2-3; 10 bases agree with TRBD1. The CDR3 runs to 17 residues. V lost 7 bases, J lost 4 bases, and 14 bases stayed unmatched.

The sample holds a few counts of this clonotype. The V and J genes are TRBV6-1 and TRBJ2-1, with D uncertain. CDR3 size: 13 residues. Germline CDR1 and CDR2: MNHNS and SASEGT. Trimming cost V 6 bases and J 9 bases, with 15 bases left between them. CDR3 nucleotides: TGTGCCAGCAGAAAGAATATCGTCAGTGAGCAGTTCTTC. Amino acid sequence: CASRKNIVSEQFF.

This clonotype was recorded a few times. This chain uses TRBV6-6 with TRBJ1-1; D not resolved. V was pared by 5 bases and J by 2 bases, with 6 bases between. In germline, CDR1 is MNHNY, CDR2 SVGAGI (reference sequence). The CDR3 covers 12 residues. CDR3 bases: TGTGCCAGCAGTCATATAAACACTGAAGCTTTCTTT. It translates to CASSHINTEAFF.

The genes are TRBV3-1 and TRBJ2-2; 8 positions match TRBD1. The CDR3 totals 15 residues. J lost 4 bases, V lost 6 bases, and 7 bases had no gene match. Germline V gives CDR1 LGHDT, CDR2 YNNKEL (reference sequence). The CDR3 coding sequence is TGTGCCAGCAGGAGGACAGGGACCCTCACCGGGGAGCTGTTTTTT. This sequence encodes CASRRTGTLTGELFF.

This clonotype was recorded many times. The rearrangement links TRBV12-3 or TRBV12-4 to TRBJ2-3, with D possibly matching TRBD2 (6 bases). The CDR3 length is 13 residues. With 6 bases removed from V and 2 bases from J, the gap between germline ends came to 9 bases. The CDR3 DNA reads as TGTGCCAGCAGGGGACTCGTCACAGATACGCAGTATTTT. Protein product: CASRGLVTDTQYF.

This clonotype was seen only a few times. The chain carries TRBV20-1 and TRBJ2-3, with TRBD2 matching 11 bases. Germline CDR1 reads DFQATT; CDR2 reads SNEGSKA (reference sequence). The V and J ends lost 5 bases and 3 bases, in that order; junction bases with no gene match: 7. The CDR3 covers 15 residues. DNA of the CDR3: TGCAGTGCTTCCCGGACTAGCGGGCAAACAGATACGCAGTATTTT. Protein product: CSASRTSGQTDTQYF.

DNA of the CDR3: TGTGCCAGCAAAAACAGGGGTAGCTCCTACAATGAGCAGTTCTTC. Amino acids: CASKNRGSSYNEQFF. This chain links TRBV28 with TRBJ2-1, with 7 bases aligning to TRBD1. Germline V gene sequence: CDR1 MDHEN, CDR2 SYDVKM. After removal of 7 bases from V and 0 bases from J, the junction contained 6 bases not matched to a gene. CDR3 size: 15 residues.